The rows below give T cell receptor beta chains drawn from one sample of a study of shared clonotypes between healthy human individuals. Assay: immunoSEQ multiplex PCR; the TCRdb copy retains only in-frame clones and omits some. This sample yields about 730,000 clones, of which just under 75% are seen a single time; more than 1.5% belongs to the top ten. Material for sequencing was memory CD4+ T cells sorted from blood. These TCRs come from a woman aged 25 to 39 in good health. Both conserved end residues are part of each CDR3. D genes are given only for firm matches. Clone size is given for some rows only: seen once, a few or many times, or a class if the clone is expanded.

d_call | j_call | clone_size | v_call | cdr3_nt | cdr3_aa
TRBD2 | TRBJ2-2 | - | TRBV5-1 | TGCGCCAGCAGCTTCCTTAGCGGGAGAGGCACCGGGGAGCTGTTTTTT | CASSFLSGRGTGELFF
TRBD2 | TRBJ2-1 | - | TRBV18 | TGTGCCAGCTCACCATTCCGGGGGACTACCGGGGGTGAGCAGTTCTTC | CASSPFRGTTGGEQFF
TRBD2 | TRBJ2-2 | - | TRBV9 | TGTGCCAGCAGCGTAGGTCCTAGCGGGAGATCCGGGGAGCTGTTTTTT | CASSVGPSGRSGELFF
- | TRBJ2-3 | - | TRBV21-1 | TGTGCCAGCACCCTAGGGCTAGCGAACACAGATACGCAGTATTTT | CASTLGLANTDTQYF
- | TRBJ2-2 | - | TRBV2 | TGTGCCAGCAAGTGGTCAGAAAGCACCGGGGAGCTGTTTTTT | CASKWSESTGELFF
- | TRBJ1-1 | - | TRBV5-1 | TGCGCCAGCAAAAAGGGGGGGGCCGGGGACACTGAAGCTTTCTTT | CASKKGGAGDTEAFF
TRBD2 | TRBJ2-7 | - | TRBV11-2 | TGTGCCAGCAGCGAGAAGCGGGACTACGAGCAGTACTTC | CASSEKRDYEQYF
- | TRBJ1-4 | - | TRBV10-3 | TGTGCCATCAGTGGGACAGACTCTAATGAAAAACTGTTTTTT | CAISGTDSNEKLFF
TRBD1 | TRBJ2-1 | - | TRBV28 | TGTGCCAGCAGTTTACAGGGGACAGGCTACAATGAGCAGTTCTTC | CASSLQGTGYNEQFF
TRBD2 | TRBJ2-7 | - | TRBV5-4 | TGTGCCAGCAGCCAAGAGCGGGAGGGCCGGCACGAGCAGTACTTC | CASSQEREGRHEQYF
- | TRBJ1-3 | - | TRBV7-2 | TGTGCCAGCAGCTTTGCAGGAACTGGAAACACCATATATTTT | CASSFAGTGNTIYF
- | TRBJ2-3 | - | TRBV7-3 | TGTGCCAGCAGCTTAAGCGGGTTTGGAGATACGCAGTATTTT | CASSLSGFGDTQYF
TRBD1 | TRBJ1-2 | - | TRBV27 | TGTGCCAGCAGCGGGACAGGGACCTATGGCTACACCTTC | CASSGTGTYGYTF
- | TRBJ2-7 | - | TRBV27 | TGTGCCAGCAGAACGATCTCGCAGGCCGAGCAGTACTTC | CASRTISQAEQYF
TRBD1 | TRBJ1-4 | - | TRBV2 | TGTGCCAGCAGTTTGGGAGGCAGGGGGGGTGAAAAACTGTTTTTT | CASSLGGRGGEKLFF
TRBD1 | TRBJ1-5 | - | TRBV2 | TGTGCCAGCAACAGGGGCGGCCAGCCCCAGCATTTT | CASNRGGQPQHF
- | TRBJ2-1 | few | TRBV5-4 | TGTGCCAGCAGCTCGTCAGCGATCTCCTACAATGAGCAGTTCTTC | CASSSSAISYNEQFF
- | TRBJ2-7 | - | TRBV18 | TGTGCCAGCTCACCCAACGGCGGGACCGAGCAGTACTTC | CASSPNGGTEQYF
- | TRBJ2-1 | - | TRBV11-1 | TGTGCCAGCTTTCCCTACAGCTCCTACAATGAGCAGTTCTTC | CASFPYSSYNEQFF
- | TRBJ2-3 | - | TRBV18 | TGTGCCAGCTCACCACCGGGCACTTCTAGCACAGATACGCAGTATTTT | CASSPPGTSSTDTQYF
- | TRBJ1-5 | - | TRBV18 | TGTGTCAGCTCACCACCGGGAGCAGGGAGGGATCAGCCCCAGCATTTT | CVSSPPGAGRDQPQHF
- | TRBJ2-7 | few | TRBV30 | TGTGCCTGGAGCGGGATGCGCTACGAGCAGTACTTC | CAWSGMRYEQYF
- | TRBJ2-1 | - | TRBV18 | TGTGCCAGCTCATCCGGGACCGCCGGCGATGAGCAGTTCTTC | CASSSGTAGDEQFF
- | TRBJ1-5 | - | TRBV15 | TGTGCCACCAGCAGACCATTGGGAGGTCAGCCCCAGCATTTT | CATSRPLGGQPQHF
TRBD2 | TRBJ2-2 | - | TRBV2 | TGTGCCAGCGAGCGGGAGAGCGTTACCGGGGAGCTGTTTTTT | CASERESVTGELFF
- | TRBJ2-3 | - | TRBV6-1 | TGTGCCAGCAGTGTTGGGACCTTAGGTAGCACAGATACGCAGTATTTT | CASSVGTLGSTDTQYF
- | TRBJ1-4 | - | TRBV6-5 | TGTGCCAGCAGACGATACCAGACAAATAATGAAAAACTGTTTTTT | CASRRYQTNNEKLFF
- | TRBJ2-7 | - | TRBV7-1 | TGTGCCAGCAGTTTCACCGGGGCCCACGAGCAGTACTTC | CASSFTGAHEQYF
TRBD1 | TRBJ2-2 | - | TRBV9 | TGTGCCAGCACTCGACAGGGGTATCTTCCCGGGGAGCTGTTTTTT | CASTRQGYLPGELFF
- | TRBJ2-1 | - | TRBV7-9 | TGTGCCAGCAGCCCAGCCGGGTACTACAATGAGCAGTTCTTC | CASSPAGYYNEQFF
- | TRBJ2-2 | - | TRBV2 | TGTGCCAGCAGTGAAGCGCTTAGACGGGAGAGGCACACCGGGGAGCTGTTTTTT | CASSEALRRERHTGELFF
- | TRBJ2-1 | - | TRBV28 | TGTGCCACTGTATGGGCCACTAATTACAATGAGCAGTTCTTC | CATVWATNYNEQFF
TRBD1 | TRBJ1-2 | - | TRBV5-1 | TGCGCCAGCAGCGTTGGGGACAGGGGGCTTGGCTACACCTTC | CASSVGDRGLGYTF
TRBD2 | TRBJ2-7 | - | TRBV5-4 | TGTGCCAGCAGCTACGGACTAGCGGATAACTCCTACGAGCAGTACTTC | CASSYGLADNSYEQYF
TRBD1 | TRBJ1-4 | - | TRBV2 | TGTGCCAGCAGTGAACAGGGTGGGACAGGAGGAGAAAAACTGTTTTTT | CASSEQGGTGGEKLFF
- | TRBJ2-5 | - | TRBV19 | TGTGCCACCAAGAAAGTCGGAGCGGGTGAGACCCAGTACTTC | CATKKVGAGETQYF
TRBD1 | TRBJ1-2 | - | TRBV19 | TGTGCCAGTAGAGGGACAGCAACTTCCTATGGCTACACCTTC | CASRGTATSYGYTF
TRBD1 | TRBJ2-7 | - | TRBV18 | TGTGCCAGCTCACCTTCCTTACAGGGGGACTACGAGCAGTACTTC | CASSPSLQGDYEQYF
- | TRBJ2-7 | - | TRBV6-1 | TGTGCCAGCGGGGGGAACTACGAGCAGTACTTC | CASGGNYEQYF
- | TRBJ1-2 | - | TRBV27 | TGTGCCAGCAGTTTGACAGGTTTTAACTATGGCTACACCTTC | CASSLTGFNYGYTF
TRBD2 | TRBJ2-2 | - | TRBV7-6 | TGTGCCAGCAGCTTAGAAGTTAGCGGGAGGAATCGGGACACCGGGGAGCTGTTTTTT | CASSLEVSGRNRDTGELFF
- | TRBJ1-2 | - | TRBV6-5 | TGTGCCAGCAGTCAGGACCGCTATGGCTACACCTTC | CASSQDRYGYTF
TRBD2 | TRBJ2-2 | - | TRBV7-9 | TGTGCCAGCAGTCCCGGGACTAGCGGGAATCGGGAGCTGTTTTTT | CASSPGTSGNRELFF
- | TRBJ2-3 | - | TRBV5-1 | TGCGCCAGCAGCGAAACAGAAGATACGCAGTATTTT | CASSETEDTQYF
- | TRBJ2-7 | - | TRBV6-6 | TGTGCCAGCAGTTACTCGACAGGCCGTCCAGCCTACGAGCAGTACTTC | CASSYSTGRPAYEQYF
- | TRBJ2-7 | - | TRBV7-9 | TGTGCCAGCAGCGACATTTTGTTAGGCGAGCAGTACTTC | CASSDILLGEQYF
TRBD2 | TRBJ2-4 | - | TRBV5-1 | TGCGCCAGCTCCCCGGGGACTAGCGGAAACATTCAGTACTTC | CASSPGTSGNIQYF
- | TRBJ2-1 | many | TRBV7-9 | TGTGCCAGCAGGTCAGAAGGCCCCTACAATGAGCAGTTCTTC | CASRSEGPYNEQFF
- | TRBJ2-7 | - | TRBV10-3 | TGTGCGTCAGAAGGGCAGCAAGGCTACGAGCAGTACTTC | CASEGQQGYEQYF
- | TRBJ1-2 | - | TRBV5-5 | TGTGCCAGCAGCGGGGCCGTTAACTATGGCTACACCTTC | CASSGAVNYGYTF
- | TRBJ2-2 | many | TRBV6-1 | TGTGCCAGCAGTGATGCGACAGGATCCCTCGCCGGGGAGCTGTTTTTT | CASSDATGSLAGELFF
TRBD1 | TRBJ1-2 | - | TRBV28 | TGTGCCAGCAGTTTTCCGGGACAGCCCTATGGCTACACCTTC | CASSFPGQPYGYTF